The 17 T cell receptor beta chains below come from one sample, sequenced in a study of cytomegalovirus exposure and HLA in healthy donors (dated by TCRdb to the late 2010s). Libraries were built with the immunoSEQ multiplex PCR assay. For the multiplex PCR, a mixture combining 60 forward primers for TCR Vbeta segments and 13 reverse primers for TCR Jbeta segments was used. TCRdb's version of the immuneACCESS table is confined to in-frame rearrangements and falls short of the full clone set. An unresolved V gene accounts for under half of the shortfall where checked; the remainder is of unknown origin. The sample table lists 200,000 to 250,000 clones, about 85% of them with a count of one. The ten top clones hold over 1% of the sample. The sequenced sample was PBMCs. These receptors all come from a human donor in good health.

This chain links TRBV21-1 with TRBJ2-7; TRBD1 is the table's D call and was not checked against the DNA. TRBV21-1 is a pseudogene. The CDR3 length is 13 residues. CDR3 nucleotides: TGTGCCAGCAGCAGCAGGGGTCTCCACGAGCAGTACTTC. Its translation is CASSSRGLHEQYF.

The CDR3 DNA sequence: TGTGCCAGCAGCTTGGAGTACAGACCTAACTATGGCTACACCTTC. Translated: CASSLEYRPNYGYTF. This chain uses TRBV5-6 with TRBJ1-2; no clear D gene. The length of the CDR3 is 15 residues. V lost 0 bases and J 0 bases, leaving 9 bases between the germline ends. The germline V gene encodes CDR1 SGHDT and CDR2 YYEEEE.

CDR3: CASSSGSSPDTQYF. The CDR3 bases are TGTGCCAGCTCTAGCGGGAGTAGCCCAGATACGCAGTATTTT. V usage is TRBV6-1 and J usage is TRBJ2-3, with 10 bases lining up with TRBD2. V was clipped by 8 bases and J by 4 bases; unmatched bases: 6. The CDR3 consists of 14 residues. The germline V gene has CDR1 MNHNS and CDR2 SASEGT.

This clone was seen a handful of times. J is TRBJ2-7 and V is TRBV6-5; the D gene is possibly TRBD1 (6 bases). The CDR3 consists of 15 residues. Germline CDR1 reads MNHEY; CDR2 reads SVGAGI. Trimming cost V 6 bases and J 2 bases, with 17 bases left between them. The CDR3 sequence is CASSLSTGATYEQYF. The CDR3 nucleotides are TGTGCCAGCAGCCTATCGACAGGAGCTACCTACGAGCAGTACTTC.

This clone came up a few times. V is TRBV15 and J is TRBJ2-3, with TRBD1 matching 9 bases. Germline V gene data show CDR1 as LNHNV and CDR2 as YYDKDF (reference sequence). The CDR3 is 15 residues long. V was pared by 5 bases and J by 4 bases, with 7 bases of the junction left unmatched. This CDR3 is CATSPNRGQADTQYF. In DNA, the CDR3 is TGTGCCACCAGCCCTAACAGGGGGCAGGCAGATACGCAGTATTTT.

This clone showed up just once. The J gene is TRBJ2-7, the V gene TRBV2, with unresolved D. V lost 3 bases and J 2 bases, leaving 8 bases between the germline ends. Germline lookup yields CDR1 SNHLY and CDR2 FYNNEI. The CDR3 totals 13 residues. The CDR3 bases are TGTGCCAGCAGTGATGGGCAGACCTACGAGCAGTACTTC. Translation gives CASSDGQTYEQYF. Variable domain in full (rest from reference TRBV2 and TRBJ2-7): EPEVTQTPSHQVTQMGQEVILRCVPISNHLYFYWYRQILGQKVEFLVSFYNNEISEKSEIFDDQFSVERPDGSNFTLKIRSTKLEDSAMYFCASSDGQTYEQYFGPGTRLTVT.

This chain links TRBV6-4 with TRBJ2-6; D remains unclear. V shed 2 bases and J shed 0 bases, with 8 bases lying between them. The germline gives CDR1 MRHNA, CDR2 SNTAGT. There are 16 residues in the CDR3. Here the CDR3 DNA reads TGTGCCAGCAGTGACCGATCACTCTCTGGGGCCAACGTCCTGACTTTC. Its translation is CASSDRSLSGANVLTF.

V gene TRBV28 combines with J gene TRBJ2-3; possible D gene TRBD1, 6 bases. The length of the CDR3 is 12 residues. V was clipped by 7 bases and J by 2 bases, with 7 bases between them. The germline V gene encodes CDR1 MDHEN and CDR2 SYDVKM. The CDR3 region has the DNA TGTGCCAGCACAGGGGACACAGATACGCAGTATTTT. As protein: CASTGDTDTQYF.

The chain links TRBV9 to TRBJ1-3, with 7 bases that match TRBD1. This CDR3 has 15 residues. The germline gives CDR1 SGDLS, CDR2 YYNGEE. The V and J ends lost 3 bases and 0 bases, in that order; junction bases with no gene match: 3. The CDR3 sequence: CASSETGNSGNTIYF. Written as DNA, the CDR3 is TGTGCCAGCAGCGAGACAGGGAACTCTGGAAACACCATATATTTT.

The rearrangement joins TRBV29-1 to TRBJ2-5, with D maybe TRBD2 (6 bases). Looked up from germline, CDR1 is SQVTM and CDR2 is ANQGSEA. The CDR3 has 12 residues. The V and J ends lost 6 bases and 5 bases respectively, with 13 bases between them. CDR3 nucleotide sequence: TGCAGCGTGGGTGATGGGGGGGAGACCCAGTACTTC. Amino acids: CSVGDGGETQYF.

This rearrangement joins TRBV7-7 to TRBJ2-7; 7 nucleotides align to TRBD2. CDR1 is SSHAT, CDR2 FNYEAQ, per germline (reference sequence). This CDR3 is 13 amino acids long. CDR3 region: CASGRESTYEQYF. DNA of the CDR3: TGTGCTAGCGGGCGGGAGTCTACCTACGAGCAGTACTTC.

The DNA for the CDR3 is TGCGCCAGCAGTCAATCCCACCCGGGACAGGGGATACAGAGCAATCAGCCCCAGCATTTT. Translated: CASSQSHPGQGIQSNQPQHF. The chain is built from TRBV23-1 and TRBJ1-5, with 10 bases identical to TRBD1. TRBV23-1 is labeled an ORF, and its function is uncertain. This CDR3 has 20 amino acids. V lost 0 bases to trimming and J lost 1 base; unmatched junction nucleotides: 12.

CDR3 loop: CASSSSTNMEFF. CDR3 in DNA: TGTGCCAGCAGCTCTTCGACAAATATGGAGTTCTTC. The J gene is TRBJ2-1, the V gene TRBV13; no definite D call. Trimming cost V 4 bases and J 14 bases, with 15 bases left between them. CDR3 size: 12 residues. Germline lookup yields CDR1 PRHDT and CDR2 FYEKMQ (reference sequence).

The chain combines TRBV27 with TRBJ1-1; 8 positions agree with TRBD1. Germline lookup yields CDR1 MNHEY and CDR2 SMNVEV (reference sequence). CDR3 length: 14 amino acids. Trimming cost V 3 bases and J 6 bases; bases outside gene matches: 6. In DNA, the CDR3 is TGTGCCAGCAGTTTGTTCGGACAGGGCGCTGAAGCTTTCTTT. This encodes CASSLFGQGAEAFF.

V is TRBV25-1 and J is TRBJ1-1, with D tentatively TRBD1 (5 bases). The CDR3 is 15 residues long. Trimming removed 2 bases from V and 4 bases from J, with 14 bases in between. Per the germline V gene, CDR1 is MGHDK and CDR2 is SYGVNS. The CDR3 DNA is TGTGCCAGCAGTGAAAGTAACAGGCCGGGCACTGAAGCTTTCTTT. This encodes CASSESNRPGTEAFF.

This clone was seen a handful of times. The rearrangement links TRBV7-8 to TRBJ2-2; 8 bases line up with TRBD2. Looked up from germline, CDR1 is SGHVS and CDR2 is FQNEAQ. V was clipped by 3 bases and J by 5 bases; unmatched bases: 11. The CDR3 is made up of 17 amino acids. The CDR3 sequence is CASSLFEAGEVTGELFF. The CDR3 nucleotides are TGTGCCAGCAGCTTGTTCGAAGCGGGAGAAGTAACCGGGGAGCTGTTTTTT.

The chain links TRBV9 to TRBJ2-5, with 8 bases fitting TRBD1. CDR1 is SGDLS, CDR2 YYNGEE, per germline. V shed 3 bases and J 2 bases; nucleotides not matched to a gene: 9. The CDR3 has 16 residues. The CDR3 coding sequence is TGTGCCAGCAGCGCCACCCCGCGGACAGGGCAAGAGACCCAGTACTTC. Its translation is CASSATPRTGQETQYF.